The 27 T cell receptor beta chains presented below share a single source sample, sequenced in a study of blood T cells in healthy people across ages. Alongside a J-beta primer mix, a sample-barcoded 5' primer served in a second PCR lasting roughly 6 to 12 cycles. TCRdb passed the 5' RACE reads through MiXCR, listing each CDR3 protein once. The sample has more than 1,400,000 distinct CDR3 sequences, 42% seen once. Input material: blood. All receptors come from a woman under 30 in good health.

Ten or more counts support this clonotype. The CDR3 nucleotides are TGTGCCAGCACCCCAGGGGGGAACACTGAAGCTTTCTTT. Translated, it gives CASTPGGNTEAFF. The V and J genes are TRBV25-1 and TRBJ1-1; 7 nucleotides match TRBD1. Germline CDR1 and CDR2: MGHDK and SYGVNS. V gave up 7 bases and J gave up 1 base; unmatched junction bases: 3. This CDR3 has 13 amino acids.

V is TRBV6-1 and J is TRBJ1-2, with 7 bases identical to TRBD1. V trimming: 5 bases; J trimming: 3 bases; junction bases outside the gene matches: 18. Germline lookup yields CDR1 MNHNS and CDR2 SASEGT. CDR3 length equals 18 residues. CDR3 nucleotide sequence: TGTGCCAGCAGTCTTTCCGGGGGAGGGGGCTACTTGTACTATGGCTACACCTTC. Protein product: CASSLSGGGGYLYYGYTF.

This clonotype has a handful of counts. The junction differs from germline at one of its ends, possibly a read error. The V and J genes are TRBV7-7 and TRBJ2-5, with TRBD1 matching over 7 bases. The germline CDR1 and CDR2 sequences are SSHAT and FNYEAQ (reference sequence). This CDR3 is built from 16 residues. The CDR3 DNA sequence: TGTGCTAGCAGTCTATCCCGACAGGGTGGTTCGGAGACCCAGTACTTC. It yields the protein CASSLSRQGGSETQYF.

In this sample, this clonotype turned up once. This chain joins TRBV21-1 and TRBJ2-7. TRBV21-1 constitutes a pseudogene. There are 19 residues in the CDR3. The CDR3 sequence is CASSKARSSNFDRHYEQYF. The CDR3 DNA is TGTGCCAGCAGCAAAGCTCGATCTTCCAATTTTGATCGACACTACGAGCAGTACTTC.

The chain recombines TRBV12-5 with TRBJ2-1; 8 bases agree with TRBD2. Germline CDR1 and CDR2: LGHNT and FRNRAP. The CDR3 consists of 16 residues. Trimming cost V 6 bases and J 8 bases; bases outside gene matches: 15. The CDR3 coding sequence is TGTGCTAGTGGAGCCGAGGGGACTAGTCCGAGGGATGAGCAGTTCTTC. It is translated as CASGAEGTSPRDEQFF. Variable domain in full (rest from reference TRBV12-5 and TRBJ2-1): DARVTQTPRHKVTEMGQEVTMRCQPILGHNTVFWYRQTMMQGLELLAYFRNRAPLDDSGMPKDRFSAEMPDATLATLKIQPSEPRDSAVYFCASGAEGTSPRDEQFFGPGTRLTVL.

The V call is TRBV5-6, the J call TRBJ1-1; D not certain. The germline V gene encodes CDR1 SGHDT and CDR2 YYEEEE. There are 15 residues in the CDR3. Trimming took 2 bases from V and 3 from J, leaving 14 bases between them. CDR3 coding DNA: TGTGCCAGCAGCTTTTGGAGGGCTGCCCACACTGAAGCTTTCTTT. As protein: CASSFWRAAHTEAFF.

In this sample, this clonotype turned up many times. This chain connects TRBV11-2 to TRBJ2-1; 9 positions agree with TRBD1. The J segment lost 10 bases and the V segment lost 6 bases, leaving 10 bases of the junction unmatched. The CDR3 contains 14 residues. In germline, CDR1 is SGHAT, CDR2 FQNNGV. The CDR3 spells CASRTLQGAGEQFF. CDR3 nucleotides: TGTGCCAGCAGGACGTTACAGGGGGCGGGGGAGCAGTTCTTC. The complete variable domain, with remaining parts taken from reference TRBV11-2 and TRBJ2-1, reads EAGVAQSPRYKIIEKRQSVAFWCNPISGHATLYWYQQILGQGPKLLIQFQNNGVVDDSQLPKDRFSAERLKGVDSTLKIQPAKLEDSAVYLCASRTLQGAGEQFFGPGTRLTVL.

The V and J genes are TRBV21-1 and TRBJ1-1. TRBV21-1 is an annotated pseudogene. The CDR3 extends over 14 amino acids. The chain's CDR3 is CASSLNTPDTEAFF. DNA of the CDR3: TGTGCCAGCAGCCTAAATACACCGGACACTGAAGCTTTCTTT.

The chain is built from TRBV11-2 and TRBJ1-4; 7 bases are shared with TRBD1. This CDR3 comprises 15 residues. V lost 5 bases and J lost 3; bases outside the gene matches: 6. CDR1 SGHAT and CDR2 FQNNGV come from the germline V gene. The DNA of the CDR3 is TGTGCCAGCAGCCCACAGGGGCAGCCTAATGAAAAACTGTTTTTT. Its translation: CASSPQGQPNEKLFF.

This clonotype was counted between two and nine times. CDR3 sequence (DNA): TGTGCCAGCAGTTACTCTTGGCGGGAGGCCTCCTACGAGCAGTACTTC. Protein product: CASSYSWREASYEQYF. V is TRBV6-5 and J is TRBJ2-7; TRBD2 matches at 8 bases. The CDR3 is made up of 16 amino acids. Trimming cost V 0 bases and J 0 bases; bases outside gene matches: 4. CDR1 and CDR2 (germline): MNHEY, SVGAGI.

This sequence joins TRBV20-1 and TRBJ2-2, with TRBD2 identical over 8 bases. CDR3 length equals 16 residues. J lost 3 bases, V lost 0 bases, and 6 bases had no gene match. Germline values: CDR1 DFQATT, CDR2 SNEGSKA (reference sequence). CDR3 DNA sequence: TGCAGTGCTAGAGATTCCGGGGGGGCATACACCGGGGAGCTGTTTTTT. Translation gives CSARDSGGAYTGELFF.

Ten or more counts support this clonotype. The rearrangement joins TRBV25-1 to TRBJ2-7; D remains unclear. The CDR3 contains 13 residues. With 2 bases removed from V and 3 bases from J, the gap between germline ends came to 8 bases. CDR1 and CDR2 (germline): MGHDK, SYGVNS. The CDR3 protein is CASSERGYYEQYF. The CDR3 coding sequence is TGTGCCAGCAGTGAACGCGGTTACTACGAGCAGTACTTC.

Details on this clonotype: Sequence at one end of the junction differs from germline and may be a read error. The V gene is TRBV11-2, the J gene TRBJ2-1; 15 nucleotides agree with TRBD2. The CDR3 is 17 amino acids. Germline-derived CDR1 and CDR2 are SGHAT and FQNNGV. The CDR3 DNA reads as TGTGCCAGCAGTTTAGGACTAGCGGGAGGGAGGAGCTATGAGCAGTTCTTC. This translates into CASSLGLAGGRSYEQFF.

This clonotype came up a few times. This chain links TRBV6-1 with TRBJ2-7; 7 bases match TRBD2. CDR3 size: 16 residues. V lost 2 bases and J lost 5; bases outside the gene matches: 12. Germline V gives CDR1 MNHNS, CDR2 SASEGT. The CDR3 nucleotides are TGTGCCAGCAGTGAAAGGGGCCTAGCGGTTTGGGACGAGCAGTACTTC. Residues: CASSERGLAVWDEQYF.

The table lists this clonotype with a few counts. The chain is built from TRBV15 and TRBJ2-5; D gene unclear. This CDR3 spans 14 amino acids. Germline CDR1 LNHNV, CDR2 YYDKDF (reference sequence). V was pared by 1 base and J by 0 bases, with 6 bases between. The CDR3 here is CATSRVDNQETQYF. CDR3 nucleotides: TGTGCCACCAGCAGAGTCGACAACCAAGAGACCCAGTACTTC.

The J gene is TRBJ2-3, the V gene TRBV20-1; D is ambiguous. Trimming took 0 bases from V and 6 from J, leaving 13 bases between them. CDR3 length: 14 residues. Germline V gene sequence: CDR1 DFQATT, CDR2 SNEGSKA (reference sequence). DNA of the CDR3: TGCAGTGCTAGAGAGGTCTTGGGCGCCGATACGCAGTATTTT. This codes for CSAREVLGADTQYF.

This clonotype was recorded at least ten times. Here the CDR3 reads CASKGANYGYTF. As DNA, the CDR3 is TGTGCCAGCAAGGGGGCAAACTATGGCTACACCTTC. The chain uses TRBV6-2 or TRBV6-3 and TRBJ1-2; 7 positions match TRBD1. The junction had 1 base not matched to a gene; V was cut back by 7 bases and J by 2 bases. Germline V gives CDR1 MNHEY, CDR2 SVGEGT. The CDR3 consists of 12 residues.

The rearrangement uses TRBV25-1 and TRBJ1-4, with 8 bases identical to TRBD1. With V trimmed by 2 bases and J by 7 bases, 6 bases remained unmatched. This CDR3 has 15 residues. Germline lookup yields CDR1 MGHDK and CDR2 SYGVNS. In nucleotides, the CDR3 is TGTGCCAGCAGTGAAATCCAGGGGGCGGGTGAAAAACTGTTTTTT. Translation gives CASSEIQGAGEKLFF.

This rearrangement joins TRBV9 to TRBJ1-1, with a possible D match to TRBD1 (6 bases). Trimming took 4 bases from V and 2 from J, leaving 18 bases between them. The germline V gene has CDR1 SGDLS and CDR2 YYNGEE. There are 16 residues in the CDR3. CDR3 amino acids: CASSPRTWGANTEAFF. For the CDR3, the DNA is TGTGCCAGCAGCCCCCGGACCTGGGGGGCCAACACTGAAGCTTTCTTT.

This clonotype turned up a few times. The genes are TRBV10-2 and TRBJ2-3; 8 bases map to TRBD2. Per the germline V gene, CDR1 is WSHSY and CDR2 is SAAADI. The CDR3 runs to 15 residues. With 7 bases clipped from V and 4 bases from J, the junction kept 10 bases outside the gene matches. DNA for the CDR3: TGCGCCAGCAACGGGCAGCGGGAGATGGCAGATACGCAGTATTTT. It encodes CASNGQREMADTQYF.

The rearrangement uses TRBV29-1 and TRBJ2-1; 9 bases are a match to TRBD1. Germline values: CDR1 SQVTM, CDR2 ANQGSEA. The length of the CDR3 is 15 residues. The trim removed 6 bases at V and 0 bases at J, leaving 6 bases unmatched. The CDR3 is CSVLTGGSSYNEQFF. Here the CDR3 DNA reads TGCAGCGTCCTTACAGGGGGCAGCTCCTACAATGAGCAGTTCTTC.

The chain has TRBV3-1 and TRBJ2-2; D not resolved. Between the trimmed V and J ends, which lost 1 base and 4 bases, there was a span of 7 bases. This CDR3 has 14 residues. Germline CDR1 LGHDT, CDR2 YNNKEL (reference sequence). CDR3 amino acids: CASSQAKGTGELFF. The CDR3 DNA reads as TGTGCCAGCAGCCAAGCAAAGGGCACCGGGGAGCTGTTTTTT.

This clonotype was seen only once. J is TRBJ2-3 and V is TRBV18; 9 bases line up with TRBD1. V trimming: 6 bases; J trimming: 3 bases; junction bases outside the gene matches: 10. Germline loops: CDR1 KGHSH, CDR2 LQKENI. This CDR3 has 16 amino acids. The DNA of the CDR3 is TGTGCCAGCTCGTCCTACGGGGACAGGGATACAGATACGCAGTATTTT. This gives the protein CASSSYGDRDTDTQYF. Supplemented by reference TRBV18 and TRBJ2-3, the full variable domain reads NAGVMQNPRHLVRRRGQEARLRCSPMKGHSHVYWYRQLPEEGLKFMVYLQKENIIDESGMPKERFSAEFPKEGPSILRIQQVVRGDSAAYFCASSSYGDRDTDTQYFGPGTRLTVL.

The chain joins TRBV4-1 to TRBJ2-5; 9 bases map to TRBD2. This CDR3 comprises 16 residues. Trimming removed 0 bases from V and 3 bases from J; junction bases left unmatched: 5. The germline V gene has CDR1 MGHRA and CDR2 YSYEKL. The CDR3 coding sequence is TGCGCCAGCAGCCAAGATTCGTCTAGCGGGGAAGAGACCCAGTACTTC. Amino acid sequence: CASSQDSSSGEETQYF.

This sequence joins TRBV5-5 and TRBJ2-1, with TRBD2 matching 7 bases. CDR1 and CDR2 (germline): SGHKS, YYEKEE (reference sequence). The CDR3 is 16 amino acids. V shed 6 bases, J shed 4 bases, and the junction held 13 bases outside the gene matches. The CDR3 loop reads CASTPRGDAAYNEQFF. Written as DNA, the CDR3 is TGTGCCAGCACCCCCCGGGGGGACGCTGCTTACAATGAGCAGTTCTTC.

This clonotype turned up a few times. The chain joins TRBV5-1 to TRBJ2-1; a possible D gene is TRBD1 (6 bases). There are 14 residues in the CDR3. CDR1 and CDR2 from the germline V gene are SGHRS and YFSETQ. Trimming removed 4 bases from V and 6 bases from J, with 14 bases in between. This CDR3 is CASSNRPGVNEQFF. The CDR3 nucleotides read TGCGCCAGCAGCAACAGACCAGGGGTCAATGAGCAGTTCTTC.

This clonotype was found a few times. The chain recombines TRBV20-1 with TRBJ2-7; 10 bases align to TRBD2. The CDR3 consists of 13 residues. Germline CDR1 and CDR2: DFQATT and SNEGSKA (reference sequence). The CDR3 loop is CSPSGGDSYEQYF. CDR3 nucleotide sequence: TGCAGCCCGAGCGGGGGGGACTCCTACGAGCAGTACTTC.